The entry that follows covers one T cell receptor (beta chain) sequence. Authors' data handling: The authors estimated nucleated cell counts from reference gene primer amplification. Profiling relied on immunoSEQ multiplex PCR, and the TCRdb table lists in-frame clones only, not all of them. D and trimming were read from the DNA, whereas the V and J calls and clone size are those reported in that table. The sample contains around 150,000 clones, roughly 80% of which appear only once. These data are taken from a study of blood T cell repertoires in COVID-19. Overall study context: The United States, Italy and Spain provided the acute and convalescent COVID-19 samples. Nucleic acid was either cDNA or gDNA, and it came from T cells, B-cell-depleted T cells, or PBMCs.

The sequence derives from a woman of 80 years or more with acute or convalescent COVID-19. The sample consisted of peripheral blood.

The chain's CDR3 is CASSGQFPLLNTEAFF. The CDR3 DNA follows: TGTGCCAGCAGTGGACAGTTCCCTCTTTTGAACACTGAAGCTTTCTTT. This rearrangement joins TRBV6-2 or TRBV6-3 to TRBJ1-1, with D maybe TRBD1 (6 bases). The CDR3 is made up of 16 amino acids. Germline CDR1 is MNHEY and CDR2 is SVGEGT. V was cut by 5 bases and J by 0 bases, with 16 bases left in between.